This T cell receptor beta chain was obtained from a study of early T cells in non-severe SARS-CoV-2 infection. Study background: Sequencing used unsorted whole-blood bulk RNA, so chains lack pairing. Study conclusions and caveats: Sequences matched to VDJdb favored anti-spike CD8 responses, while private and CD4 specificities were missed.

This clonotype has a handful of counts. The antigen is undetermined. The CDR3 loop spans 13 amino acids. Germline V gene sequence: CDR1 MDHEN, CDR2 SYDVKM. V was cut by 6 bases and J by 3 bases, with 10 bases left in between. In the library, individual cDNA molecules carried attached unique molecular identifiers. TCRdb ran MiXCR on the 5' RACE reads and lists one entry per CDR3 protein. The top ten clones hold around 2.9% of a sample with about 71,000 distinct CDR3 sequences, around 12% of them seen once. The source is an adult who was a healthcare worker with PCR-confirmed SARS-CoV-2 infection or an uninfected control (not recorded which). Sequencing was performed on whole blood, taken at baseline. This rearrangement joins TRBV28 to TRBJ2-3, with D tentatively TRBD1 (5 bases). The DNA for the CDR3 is TGTGCCAGCAGACCCCACAGGACAGATACGCAGTATTTT. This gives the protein CASRPHRTDTQYF.